This T cell receptor (beta chain) originates from a study of shared clonotypes between healthy human individuals (dated by TCRdb to the early 2020s). Regarding the study in general: A few men and a couple of women, aged 18 to 49 years, made up the cohort. For each donor, three plates each were used for CD4 naive and CD4 memory, two plates were used for CD8 naive, and one plate was used for CD8 memory. To estimate repertoire size and how much clonotypes are shared between individuals, the study performed deep sequencing of blood TCR repertoires from a handful of healthy adults. To increase sequencing depth and limit assay-specific biases, different laboratories used diverse techniques to prepare libraries and sequence TCR repertoires. Per donor, leukapheresis produced somewhere between about 0.85 and 9.5 billion PBMCs.

Using the deep immunoSEQ assay, multiplex PCR amplified TCR CDR3 regions from genomic DNA. For each cell subset, the extracted genomic DNA was distributed evenly across all wells of several immunoSEQ 96-well plates, and each plate served as one replicate. For sorted subsets, about 210 ng of genomic DNA, equivalent to tens of thousands of T cell genomes, went into each replicate PCR. Purified libraries were quantified with a Qubit 3.0 fluorometer, sized on a Bioanalyzer 2100, and re-quantified with the KAPA Library Quantification kit. Every immunoSEQ 96-well plate was sequenced on a separate single-read 150-cycle Illumina NextSeq 550 flow cell. The study's own analysis went as follows. Because only junctional sequences without quality scores were contained in the immunoSEQ output, filtering matching that applied to full-length reads could not be performed. To assign V/J genes and CDR3, sequences were annotated using PyIR, a Python wrapper for IgBLAST v1.9, with IMGT germline references. Reads were removed for weak V/J assignments (E-value above 1e-6), missing CDR3, stop codons, out-of-frame junctions, or ambiguous translated residues. V3J clonotypes were defined as sequences sharing the same inferred V gene, J gene, and CDR3 amino acid sequence. To compute the percentage overlap between repertoires, the number of shared unique clonotypes was divided by the size of the smaller repertoire. Three approaches were used to assess repertoire richness: RTK rarefaction, the Chao1 estimator, and Recon v2.1 estimates of unobserved clonotypes. Generation probabilities for all TCRbeta clonotypes obtained by the gDNA method from a handful of donors were computed using OLGA. In its TCRdb copy, this immuneACCESS table keeps in-frame sequences only and misses some clones. Where compared with another copy, unresolved V genes explain less than half of these, and the others have no known cause. V and J calls and clone size come straight from that table; D and trimming were deduced from the DNA. The sample records about 2 million clones, just under 95% of which are singletons. The ten largest clones take up 1.2% of the sample.

CD8 naive samples were obtained by positive selection for CCR7 among CD45RO-negative cells, yielding a CD45RA+CCR7+ population from which TemRA cells were excluded. Healthy HIV-negative adults with no recently reported acute infections or vaccinations were included as donors. Every donor was a Caucasian adult living in Nashville, Tennessee, USA. Blood was collected by leukapheresis, and PBMCs were isolated by Ficoll-Histopaque density gradient centrifugation and then cryopreserved in liquid nitrogen vapor phase. Analytical flow cytometry was used to check the purity and quantity of every magnetically sorted T cell population. From each sorted fraction, genomic DNA was isolated and quantified by UV absorbance on a Nanodrop 2000c. Beyond this particular receptor, the publication reports: Based on pairwise subsampling, the degree of clonotype sharing among donors was expected to be affected by sequencing depth. Only blood was sampled, and tissue TCR repertoires likely differ from those in blood. Rarefaction of sorted-subset datasets indicated incomplete sequencing despite the large sequencing depth. Clonotypes shared by all four sorted-subset donors showed higher generation probabilities than non-shared clonotypes. Naive subsets generally had larger estimated clonotype richness than memory subsets did. Across four donors, about 4.5% of naive CD4, roughly 3.5% of naive CD8, around 2.1% of memory CD4, and under 0.45% of memory CD8 clonotypes were shared. The genetic and exposure-history diversity represented was limited by the small number of donors.

The CDR3 covers 14 residues, taking in both the cysteine and the phenylalanine. Just the 42-base CDR3 DNA is kept, in frame starting at base 1. Based on the germline V gene, the CDR1 and CDR2 sequences are SGDLS and YYNGEE. The germline V end is reduced by 3 bases and the J end by 12 bases; junction bases left unmatched: 8. Note on this clone: This clone's antigen is unknown. No base qualities exist here, and no much larger clone lies one base off it.

This sequence originates from a man in his late teens or twenties in good health. The sequencing input was naive CD8+ T cells sorted from blood. What this sample's cell subset or site label stands for: CD45RA+CCR7+. This chain joins TRBV9 to TRBJ2-7, with 14 middle bases fitting TRBD2. In nucleotides, the sequence is TGTGCCAGCAGCGGAGAGGGACTAGCGGGAGACGTGTACTTC. It is translated as CASSGEGLAGDVYF.